One and the same sample provided the 9 T cell receptor beta chains below, sequenced in a study of blood T cell repertoires in COVID-19. Repertoires were generated with immunoSEQ multiplex PCR, while TCRdb's copy carries only in-frame clones and drops some. This table has 150,000 to 200,000 clones, 80% to 90% appearing once. Sequenced input: peripheral blood. Source of these receptors: a man younger than 35 who had recovered from COVID-19.

The chain employs TRBV10-2 and TRBJ1-5; 8 nucleotides match TRBD1. From germline, CDR1 is WSHSY and CDR2 SAAADI. The CDR3 sequence is 15 residues long. Trimming took 6 bases from V and 1 from J; bases not matched to a gene: 5. The CDR3 reads CASSERQGSNQPQHF. The DNA of the CDR3 is TGCGCCAGCAGCGAAAGACAGGGGAGCAATCAGCCCCAGCATTTT.

This chain links TRBV28 with TRBJ2-3; 14 bases are shared with TRBD2. Germline values: CDR1 MDHEN, CDR2 SYDVKM. The V and J ends lost 5 bases and 4 bases, in that order; junction bases with no gene match: 8. The CDR3 length is 17 residues. The DNA of the CDR3 is TGTGCCAGCAGTGACCCGGGACTAGCGGGAGTCGCAGATACGCAGTATTTT. It specifies CASSDPGLAGVADTQYF.

V is TRBV12-3 or TRBV12-4 and J is TRBJ1-1, with 8 positions matching TRBD1. V lost 3 bases and J lost 11; bases outside the gene matches: 8. The CDR3 contains 13 residues. For the CDR3, the DNA is TGTGCCAGCAGTTTCCGACAGGGGAGCTCGGCTTTCTTT. It is translated as CASSFRQGSSAFF.

The V and J genes are TRBV23-1 and TRBJ1-1; no reliable D call. TRBV23-1 is sorted into the ORF group, with uncertain function. The CDR3 is 15 residues long. Trimming shortened V by 2 bases and J by 4 bases, and 14 bases separated the two germline ends. CDR3 sequence: CASSQMQVPTTEAFF. CDR3 nucleotide sequence: TGCGCCAGCAGTCAAATGCAGGTGCCCACCACTGAAGCTTTCTTT.

This chain joins TRBV7-3 and TRBJ2-2; 8 nucleotides match TRBD1. The CDR3 contains 15 residues. Trimming cost V 5 bases and J 3 bases; bases outside gene matches: 5. Germline CDR1 is SGHTA and CDR2 is FQGTGA. The CDR3 here is CASSQRQGHTGELFF. In DNA, the CDR3 is TGTGCCAGCAGCCAGAGACAGGGGCACACCGGGGAGCTGTTTTTT. Variable domain in full (rest from reference TRBV7-3 and TRBJ2-2): GAGVSQTPSNKVTEKGKYVELRCDPISGHTALYWYRQSLGQGPEFLIYFQGTGAADDSGLPNDRFFAVRPEGSVSTLKIQRTERGDSAVYLCASSQRQGHTGELFFGEGSRLTVL.

This chain joins TRBV5-1 and TRBJ2-7, with a tentative D call TRBD2 (5 bases). Germline CDR1 and CDR2: SGHRS and YFSETQ. The CDR3 extends over 15 amino acids. V was shortened by 0 bases and J by 6 bases, with 16 bases between the two germline ends. For the CDR3, the DNA is TGCGCCAGCAGCTTGGAGGTGGGAGCGTCGCTCGAGCAGTACTTC. Protein sequence: CASSLEVGASLEQYF.

This chain connects TRBV24-1 to TRBJ2-3, with 15 nucleotides matching TRBD2. The CDR3 has 16 residues. The trim removed 4 bases at V and 7 bases at J, leaving 5 bases unmatched. The germline V gene has CDR1 KGHDR and CDR2 SFDVKD. The CDR3 DNA is TGTGCCACCAGTGACGGACTAGCGGGAGGGCCGAATACGCAGTATTTT. It is translated as CATSDGLAGGPNTQYF.

V usage is TRBV10-1 and J usage is TRBJ2-5, with no clear D. Deletions cut 2 bases from V and 1 base from J, with 5 bases between. The CDR3 sequence is 13 residues long. Germline V gives CDR1 WNHNN, CDR2 SYGVQD (reference sequence). The CDR3 nucleotides are TGCGCCAGCAGTGAGACGAGCCAAGAGACCCAGTACTTC. This gives the protein CASSETSQETQYF.

V and J are TRBV25-1 and TRBJ1-2; 7 bases fit TRBD1. Germline assignment: CDR1 MGHDK and CDR2 SYGVNS. The CDR3 loop spans 13 amino acids. V lost 5 bases to trimming and J lost 8 bases; unmatched junction nucleotides: 8. The CDR3, as DNA: TGTGCCAGCAGTAGAGACAGGGCCAACGGCTACACCTTC. Encoded protein: CASSRDRANGYTF.